There are a few counts of the clone carrying this T cell receptor beta chain. The data were taken from a study of patients and donors after allogeneic stem cell transplantation. MiXCR, applied by TCRdb to the RT-PCR reads, yields one record per CDR3 protein. The sample shows about 74,000 distinct CDR3 sequences, around 27% of them seen only once. The clonotype comes from a human donor who was either an allogeneic HSCT recipient or a stem cell or donor lymphocyte infusion donor (not recorded which). It is not recorded whose cells these are; they may come from a transplant donor. Sequencing used blood, either unsorted or a sorted T cell fraction (not recorded which).

DNA for the CDR3: TGTGCCAGCAGCTTTGCTAGCGGGAGCACAGATACGCAGTATTTT. Residues: CASSFASGSTDTQYF. V usage is TRBV7-9 and J usage is TRBJ2-3, with 8 nucleotides matching TRBD2. After removal of 3 bases from V and 0 bases from J, the junction contained 2 bases not matched to a gene. Germline V gene data show CDR1 as SEHNR and CDR2 as FQNEAQ (reference sequence). CDR3 length: 15 residues.